A single sample gave rise to the 5 T cell receptor beta chains below, sequenced in a study of breast tumors, draining lymph nodes, adjacent tissues. Axillary draining lymph nodes of breast cancer patients supplied the node samples. MiXCR, run by TCRdb on the multiplex PCR reads, gives a single entry per CDR3 protein. The repertoire includes 200,000 to 250,000 distinct CDR3 sequences, under 35% of them detected once, and about 3.3% sits in the top ten. Sequencing was done on a sample of axillary lymph node tissue. The origin of the receptors is a female donor with breast cancer. Some clones in this sample may be carry-over from other donors' samples.

This clonotype was seen once. This may be a read error: a much more frequent sequence differs by one nucleotide. No conserved phenylalanine or tryptophan is present at the end of the CDR3, so a read error is the likely explanation. This rearrangement joins TRBV2 to TRBJ2-5; 8 bases align to TRBD2. Germline trimming cut 6 bases from V and 4 bases from J; bases unmatched to any gene: 4. This CDR3 contains 13 residues. Germline-derived CDR1 and CDR2 are SNHLY and FYNNEI. This CDR3 is CASRLTSGETQYS. CDR3 nucleotide sequence: TGTGCCAGCAGGTTAACTAGCGGAGAGACCCAGTACTCC.

This clonotype showed up many times. The chain has TRBV7-8 and TRBJ1-3; possible D gene TRBD1, 5 bases. With 0 bases removed from V and 2 bases from J, the gap between germline ends came to 8 bases. Germline V lookup: CDR1 SGHVS, CDR2 FQNEAQ. The CDR3 is 15 residues long. The CDR3: CASSLAKGPGNTIYF. The DNA of the CDR3 is TGTGCCAGCAGCTTAGCGAAGGGGCCTGGAAACACCATATATTTT. Complete variable domain (other parts from reference TRBV7-8 and TRBJ1-3): GAGVSQSPRYKVAKRGQDVALRCDPISGHVSLFWYQQALGQGPEFLTYFQNEAQLDKSGLPSDRFFAERPEGSVSTLKIQRTQQEDSAVYLCASSLAKGPGNTIYFGEGSWLTVV.

This chain links TRBV5-4 with TRBJ2-7; D is perhaps TRBD1 (7 bases). V lost 4 bases, J lost 1 base, and 12 bases lay in between. CDR1 and CDR2 from the germline V gene are SGHNT and YYREEE (reference sequence). The CDR3 length is 14 residues. In DNA form, the CDR3 reads TGTGCCAGCAGCAGCAGGGGGGAGTCCTACGAGCAGTACTTC. It encodes CASSSRGESYEQYF.

J is TRBJ2-4 and V is TRBV30, with TRBD2 as a possible D gene (5 bases). Germline-derived CDR1 and CDR2 are GTSNPN and SVGIG (reference sequence). V lost 5 bases to trimming and J lost 4 bases, with 9 bases between them. There are 12 residues in the CDR3. CDR3 sequence (DNA): TGTGCCTGGGGGAGCTCTAAAAACATTCAGTACTTC. Translation: CAWGSSKNIQYF.

In this sample, this clonotype turned up many times. The V gene is TRBV7-2, the J gene TRBJ1-2, with D maybe TRBD1 (6 bases). The CDR3 spans 14 residues. Germline assignment: CDR1 SGHTA and CDR2 FQGNSA. V gave up 6 bases and J gave up 3 bases, with 14 bases separating them. CDR3 sequence reads: CASSYDGTHYGYTF. In DNA form, the CDR3 reads TGTGCCAGCAGTTACGACGGGACACACTATGGCTACACCTTC.